This record concerns one T cell receptor beta chain sequence. Its antigen remains unknown. V lost 4 bases, J lost 7 bases, and 7 bases stayed unmatched. Looked up from germline, CDR1 is SGHRS and CDR2 is YFSETQ. The CDR3 totals 16 residues. Method: immunoSEQ multiplex PCR; TCRdb's copy keeps in-frame clones and lacks some. The data contain fewer than 35,000 clones, 80% to 90% of them seen just once; the ten biggest clones take up around 0.88%. Memory CD4+ T cells were sorted as all CD4+ cells except CD45RA+CCR7+CD95- naive cells, over 95% pure. CD4 and CD14 magnetic microbeads positively selected total CD4+ T cells and monocytes. The sample originates from a study of human CD4 T cells and Enterobacteriaceae. Study-level results: Specific clonotypes appeared less expanded ex vivo than cross-reactive ones.

This sequence was found in a human donor in good health. Input material: memory CD4+ T cells from blood. The V call is TRBV5-1, the J call TRBJ1-6; 11 bases map to TRBD1. The CDR3 is CASSPSGTGGNSPLHF. The DNA of the CDR3 is TGCGCCAGCAGCCCGAGCGGGACAGGGGGAAATTCACCCCTCCACTTT.